This T cell receptor (beta chain) derives from a study of cytomegalovirus exposure and HLA in healthy donors. There are 14 residues in the CDR3. The germline gives CDR1 MNHNS, CDR2 SASEGT. Trimming cost V 3 bases and J 4 bases; bases outside gene matches: 4. Clones were sequenced by immunoSEQ multiplex PCR, and TCRdb holds only the in-frame ones, with some missing. In the table there are around 140,000 clones, more than 85% of which are singletons. The clonotype was recovered from a man aged 18 to 35 in good health and CMV-seropositive. This rearrangement joins TRBV6-1 to TRBJ2-7; 9 bases fit TRBD1. Sequencing was done on a sample of PBMCs. CDR3 sequence reads: CASSDWTGVYEQYF. CDR3 DNA sequence: TGTGCCAGCAGTGACTGGACAGGGGTGTACGAGCAGTACTTC.